Listed below are T cell receptor beta chains from one sample, sequenced in a study of shared clonotypes between healthy human individuals. Libraries were prepared by immunoSEQ multiplex PCR; TCRdb keeps only in-frame clonotypes and omits some of them. The data hold millions of clones, with roughly 94% observed a single time. Sequencing input: naive CD8+ T cells sorted from blood. Receptors originate from a man aged 18 to 29 in good health. CDR3s include the opening cysteine and the closing phenylalanine or tryptophan. Fields, in order: clone size, V gene, J gene, D gene, CDR3 DNA, CDR3 protein. D genes are given only for firm matches. Expanded clones get a size class; other rows say once, few or many, or leave the size out.

clone_size: .; v_call: TRBV4-1; j_call: TRBJ2-7; d_call: .; cdr3_nt: TGCGCCAGCAGCCTAGAGGGTTCCCACGAGCAGTACTTC; cdr3_aa: CASSLEGSHEQYF
clone_size: .; v_call: TRBV5-6; j_call: TRBJ2-5; d_call: .; cdr3_nt: TGTGCCAGCAGCCCCTCCTACCAAGAGACCCAGTACTTC; cdr3_aa: CASSPSYQETQYF
clone_size: .; v_call: TRBV5-6; j_call: TRBJ2-7; d_call: .; cdr3_nt: TGTGCCAGCAGCTTGTCTACCGACGAGCAGTACTTC; cdr3_aa: CASSLSTDEQYF
clone_size: .; v_call: TRBV6-1; j_call: TRBJ1-2; d_call: .; cdr3_nt: TGTGCCAGCCGTGGTATGCGGGACACCTCAATCTATGGCTACACCTTC; cdr3_aa: CASRGMRDTSIYGYTF
clone_size: .; v_call: TRBV27; j_call: TRBJ1-2; d_call: TRBD1; cdr3_nt: TGTGCCAGCAGTTGGACAGGGTTTGCTAACTATGGCTACACCTTC; cdr3_aa: CASSWTGFANYGYTF
clone_size: .; v_call: TRBV4-1; j_call: TRBJ2-5; d_call: TRBD2; cdr3_nt: TGCGCCAGCAGCCAAGATCGAGCTAGCGGGAGTGGTGGGCAGTACTTC; cdr3_aa: CASSQDRASGSGGQYF
clone_size: .; v_call: TRBV4-3; j_call: TRBJ2-5; d_call: TRBD2; cdr3_nt: TGCGCCAGCAGCCAAGGTTTAGCGGGAGGTCTCCAAGAGACCCAGTACTTC; cdr3_aa: CASSQGLAGGLQETQYF
clone_size: .; v_call: TRBV28; j_call: TRBJ2-2; d_call: .; cdr3_nt: TGTAGGTGTACGAACACCGGGGAGCTGTTTTTT; cdr3_aa: CRCTNTGELFF
clone_size: .; v_call: TRBV2; j_call: TRBJ1-2; d_call: .; cdr3_nt: TGTGCCAGCAGTGAAACCGGGACACCAAAGGAAGGCTACACCTTC; cdr3_aa: CASSETGTPKEGYTF
clone_size: few; v_call: TRBV27; j_call: TRBJ2-1; d_call: TRBD2; cdr3_nt: TGTGCCAGCAGTGGGGCTAGCGGGGGCAGGGGTGAGCAGTTCTTC; cdr3_aa: CASSGASGGRGEQFF
clone_size: .; v_call: TRBV7-9; j_call: TRBJ2-1; d_call: .; cdr3_nt: TGTGCCAGCAGCACCTACAATGAGCAGTTCTTC; cdr3_aa: CASSTYNEQFF
clone_size: .; v_call: TRBV5-4; j_call: TRBJ2-7; d_call: TRBD1; cdr3_nt: TGTGCCAGCAGCCGGACAGGTGGGGACGAGCAGTACTTC; cdr3_aa: CASSRTGGDEQYF
clone_size: .; v_call: TRBV9; j_call: TRBJ1-5; d_call: .; cdr3_nt: TGTGCCAGCAGCGTAGATGGGGAGGGTCAGCCCCAGCATTTT; cdr3_aa: CASSVDGEGQPQHF
clone_size: .; v_call: TRBV5-5; j_call: TRBJ2-7; d_call: .; cdr3_nt: TGTGCCAGCAGCTTGGAATGGGACTTATACTCCTACGAGCAGTACTTC; cdr3_aa: CASSLEWDLYSYEQYF
clone_size: .; v_call: TRBV27; j_call: TRBJ2-3; d_call: .; cdr3_nt: TGTGCCAGCAGTTTCCTCACCGACAGTCAGGAGTTGTATACGCAGTATTTT; cdr3_aa: CASSFLTDSQELYTQYF
clone_size: .; v_call: TRBV7-9; j_call: TRBJ2-3; d_call: .; cdr3_nt: TGTGCCAGCAGCCCCCCGTTCTACACAGATACGCAGTATTTT; cdr3_aa: CASSPPFYTDTQYF
clone_size: .; v_call: TRBV6-5; j_call: TRBJ2-7; d_call: TRBD1; cdr3_nt: TGTGCCAGCAGTCCCACAGGGGGGAACGAGCAGTACTTC; cdr3_aa: CASSPTGGNEQYF
clone_size: .; v_call: TRBV7-9; j_call: TRBJ2-5; d_call: .; cdr3_nt: TGTGCCAGCAGCTTTCCACAGGGCGGAGAGACCCAGTACTTC; cdr3_aa: CASSFPQGGETQYF
clone_size: .; v_call: TRBV6-6; j_call: TRBJ2-5; d_call: .; cdr3_nt: TGTGCCAGCAGCACCAGGGGGGTCGAGACCCAGTACTTC; cdr3_aa: CASSTRGVETQYF
clone_size: .; v_call: TRBV28; j_call: TRBJ1-5; d_call: .; cdr3_nt: TGTGCCAGCAGTCCCTTCCGGGTCAGCAATCAGCCCCAGCATTTT; cdr3_aa: CASSPFRVSNQPQHF
clone_size: once; v_call: TRBV11-3; j_call: TRBJ2-1; d_call: .; cdr3_nt: TGTGCCAGCAGCCCGGCGCAGTACCACAATGAGCAGTTCTTC; cdr3_aa: CASSPAQYHNEQFF
clone_size: .; v_call: TRBV5-6; j_call: TRBJ2-3; d_call: TRBD1; cdr3_nt: TGTGCCAGCAGCTCGTGGACAGGGTGGGACACAGATACGCAGTATTTT; cdr3_aa: CASSSWTGWDTDTQYF
clone_size: .; v_call: TRBV29-1; j_call: TRBJ2-5; d_call: .; cdr3_nt: TGCAGCGTTGATAGGGGCGAAGGCCAGTACTTC; cdr3_aa: CSVDRGEGQYF
clone_size: .; v_call: TRBV7-9; j_call: TRBJ2-7; d_call: .; cdr3_nt: TGTGCCAGCAGCTTGGACTCCCGGGTCGAGCAGTACTTC; cdr3_aa: CASSLDSRVEQYF
clone_size: .; v_call: TRBV19; j_call: TRBJ1-1; d_call: .; cdr3_nt: TGTGCCAGTAGTATAGATCTTGAGGGGAATATGGCTTTCTTT; cdr3_aa: CASSIDLEGNMAFF
clone_size: .; v_call: TRBV19; j_call: TRBJ2-1; d_call: .; cdr3_nt: TGTGCCAGTAGTATATGGGGGGATGAGCAGTTCTTC; cdr3_aa: CASSIWGDEQFF
clone_size: .; v_call: TRBV9; j_call: TRBJ2-2; d_call: .; cdr3_nt: TGTGCCAGCAGCGTAGTAAGGAACACCGGGGAGCTGTTTTTT; cdr3_aa: CASSVVRNTGELFF
clone_size: .; v_call: TRBV4-3; j_call: TRBJ2-3; d_call: .; cdr3_nt: TGCGCCAGCAGCCGAAGGAGCGCAGATACGCAGTATTTT; cdr3_aa: CASSRRSADTQYF
clone_size: .; v_call: TRBV12-2; j_call: TRBJ2-7; d_call: .; cdr3_nt: TGTGCAAGTCGCCAACGGACAGGGGGACCCTACGAGCAGTACTTC; cdr3_aa: CASRQRTGGPYEQYF
clone_size: .; v_call: TRBV19; j_call: TRBJ1-5; d_call: TRBD1; cdr3_nt: TGTGCCAGTAGTATAGGACAGGGTGGCAATCAGCCCCAGCATTTT; cdr3_aa: CASSIGQGGNQPQHF
clone_size: .; v_call: TRBV28; j_call: TRBJ1-1; d_call: .; cdr3_nt: TGTGCCAGCAGTTTTAGGGCAGGTAGTGAAGCTTTCTTT; cdr3_aa: CASSFRAGSEAFF
clone_size: .; v_call: TRBV19; j_call: TRBJ2-5; d_call: TRBD1; cdr3_nt: TGTGCCAGTAGTTCCAGGGGGCAAGAGACCCAGTACTTC; cdr3_aa: CASSSRGQETQYF
clone_size: .; v_call: TRBV9; j_call: TRBJ2-2; d_call: TRBD1; cdr3_nt: TGTGCCAGCAGTCATACCCGGGACAGGGAGTCCGGGGAGCTGTTTTTT; cdr3_aa: CASSHTRDRESGELFF
clone_size: .; v_call: TRBV10-3; j_call: TRBJ1-2; d_call: TRBD1; cdr3_nt: TGTGCCATCAATCGACCGGGACAGGGGGTCGACTCCAACTATGGCTACACCTTC; cdr3_aa: CAINRPGQGVDSNYGYTF
clone_size: .; v_call: TRBV11-2; j_call: TRBJ2-1; d_call: .; cdr3_nt: TGTGCCAGCAGCCACCTACCCGGGGGAGACAATGAGCAGTTCTTC; cdr3_aa: CASSHLPGGDNEQFF
clone_size: .; v_call: TRBV6-5; j_call: TRBJ1-1; d_call: TRBD1; cdr3_nt: TGTGCCAGCAGTTACTCGACAGGGATGGGTGGAGCTTTCTTT; cdr3_aa: CASSYSTGMGGAFF
clone_size: .; v_call: TRBV27; j_call: TRBJ2-7; d_call: .; cdr3_nt: TGTGCCAGCAGTTCCCCTCTGGCAGCGAACGAGCAGTACTTC; cdr3_aa: CASSSPLAANEQYF
clone_size: .; v_call: TRBV4-1; j_call: TRBJ2-1; d_call: .; cdr3_nt: TGCGCCAGCAGCCAAGATGGGCCTGACAATGAGCAGTTCTTC; cdr3_aa: CASSQDGPDNEQFF
clone_size: .; v_call: TRBV6-6; j_call: TRBJ2-7; d_call: .; cdr3_nt: TGTGCCACCCGGGGGAGAACTGTTACCTACGAGCAGTACTTC; cdr3_aa: CATRGRTVTYEQYF
clone_size: few; v_call: TRBV2; j_call: TRBJ1-1; d_call: .; cdr3_nt: TGTGCCAGCACCGAGGCAGGGACTGAAGCTTTCTTT; cdr3_aa: CASTEAGTEAFF
clone_size: .; v_call: TRBV28; j_call: TRBJ2-7; d_call: .; cdr3_nt: TGTGCCAGCAGTCCCGGCGGGGCCTACGAGCAGTACTTC; cdr3_aa: CASSPGGAYEQYF
clone_size: .; v_call: TRBV2; j_call: TRBJ1-2; d_call: .; cdr3_nt: TGTGCCAGCAGTGAAACAGAGGGCTATGGCTACACCTTC; cdr3_aa: CASSETEGYGYTF
clone_size: .; v_call: TRBV5-4; j_call: TRBJ2-3; d_call: TRBD2; cdr3_nt: TGTGCCAGCAGCTTGGAGGGGACTAGACGCACAGATACGCAGTATTTT; cdr3_aa: CASSLEGTRRTDTQYF
clone_size: .; v_call: TRBV7-6; j_call: TRBJ2-7; d_call: TRBD2; cdr3_nt: TGTGCCAGCAGCCCCGGTGCGGCTAGCGGGAGCTACGAGCAGTACTTC; cdr3_aa: CASSPGAASGSYEQYF
clone_size: few; v_call: TRBV6-5; j_call: TRBJ2-7; d_call: TRBD1; cdr3_nt: TGTGCCCTGGGACAGGTCGGCTCCGAGCAGTACTTC; cdr3_aa: CALGQVGSEQYF
clone_size: few; v_call: TRBV28; j_call: TRBJ2-7; d_call: .; cdr3_nt: TGTGCCAGCAGCCAAGCCTTGAGGGCCTCCTACGAGCAGTACTTC; cdr3_aa: CASSQALRASYEQYF
clone_size: once; v_call: TRBV6-5; j_call: TRBJ1-2; d_call: .; cdr3_nt: TGTGCCAGCAGTTACCTTCAGGGGTTAAACTATGGCTACACCTTC; cdr3_aa: CASSYLQGLNYGYTF
clone_size: .; v_call: TRBV2; j_call: TRBJ1-1; d_call: .; cdr3_nt: TGTGCCAGCACCCCCGGGGAGGGGTTCACTGAAGCTTTCTTT; cdr3_aa: CASTPGEGFTEAFF
clone_size: .; v_call: TRBV29-1; j_call: TRBJ1-1; d_call: .; cdr3_nt: TGCAGCGTAGGACAGCCTGGGAACACTGAAGCTTTCTTT; cdr3_aa: CSVGQPGNTEAFF
clone_size: .; v_call: TRBV5-5; j_call: TRBJ2-7; d_call: .; cdr3_nt: TGTGCCAGCAGCTTGGAAGGGAATGGTTACGACTACGAGCAGTACTTC; cdr3_aa: CASSLEGNGYDYEQYF
clone_size: .; v_call: TRBV6-6; j_call: TRBJ2-2; d_call: TRBD2; cdr3_nt: TGTGCCAGTGAGCGGGGAACCGGGGAGCTGTTTTTT; cdr3_aa: CASERGTGELFF
clone_size: .; v_call: TRBV29-1; j_call: TRBJ2-1; d_call: .; cdr3_nt: TGCAGCGCCTACCGGTCGAACTACAATGAGCAGTTCTTC; cdr3_aa: CSAYRSNYNEQFF
clone_size: .; v_call: TRBV30; j_call: TRBJ1-5; d_call: .; cdr3_nt: TGTGCCTGGAGTCCCGGGGCGGATAGCAATCAGCCCCAGCATTTT; cdr3_aa: CAWSPGADSNQPQHF
clone_size: .; v_call: TRBV14; j_call: TRBJ2-7; d_call: .; cdr3_nt: TGTGCCAGCAGCCCCCCGCAGGCCTACGAGCAGTACTTC; cdr3_aa: CASSPPQAYEQYF
clone_size: .; v_call: TRBV5-4; j_call: TRBJ1-6; d_call: .; cdr3_nt: TGTGCCAGCAGCCACTCTGAGGACAGCGTCCCTATCGTTTCTCAGCCCCTCCACTTT; cdr3_aa: CASSHSEDSVPIVSQPLHF